These 27 T cell receptor beta chains were sequenced from one sample in a study of CD8 T cells in Susac syndrome. A quantity of about 0.5 to 1 ug RNA underwent reverse transcription using random hexamers. Using its own MiXCR run on the immunoSEQ multiplex PCR reads, TCRdb lists one record per CDR3 protein. The repertoire has 95,000 to 150,000 distinct CDR3 sequences, just under 95% of them found once; the top ten carry around 0.28%. The sample consisted of CD8+ T cells from PBMCs. The receptor source for this set is a human donor with Susac syndrome.

The CDR3 here is CASSGLITDTQYF. DNA for the CDR3: TGTGCCAGCAGCGGACTGATCACAGATACGCAGTATTTT. The genes are TRBV5-6 and TRBJ2-3; weak D call: TRBD2 (5 bases). Deletions cut 4 bases from V and 2 bases from J, with 8 bases between. Germline V CDR1 and CDR2: SGHDT, YYEEEE. The length of the CDR3 is 13 residues.

This rearrangement joins TRBV29-1 to TRBJ2-7, with 9 nucleotides matching TRBD2. V lost 4 bases and J lost 3; bases outside the gene matches: 7. CDR3 length equals 14 residues. Germline V gene lookup returns CDR1 SQVTM and CDR2 ANQGSEA. CDR3 in amino acids: CSVAASGVSYEQYF. As DNA, the CDR3 is TGCAGCGTTGCCGCTAGCGGGGTTAGCTACGAGCAGTACTTC.

This chain joins TRBV29-1 and TRBJ1-2, with TRBD1 identical over 7 bases. Germline trimming cut 5 bases from V and 4 bases from J; bases unmatched to any gene: 7. The CDR3 sequence is 13 residues long. CDR1 is SQVTM and CDR2 is ANQGSEA in the germline V gene. CDR3 in DNA: TGCAGCGTTCCTCTAACAGGGGTCTATGGCTACACCTTC. Amino acids: CSVPLTGVYGYTF.

This clonotype was seen just once. The chain carries TRBV25-1 and TRBJ2-2, with a weak D call TRBD2 (5 bases). The CDR3 runs to 13 residues. V was shortened by 7 bases and J by 5 bases, with 11 bases between the two germline ends. Germline V gene lookup returns CDR1 MGHDK and CDR2 SYGVNS. The CDR3 DNA reads TGTGCCAGCAATTACGGGGAGACCGGGGAGCTGTTTTTT. This sequence encodes CASNYGETGELFF.

As regards this clonotype: No DNA is shown, since the ends of the CDR3 on it are uncertain; the CDR3 is the one TCRdb lists. V usage is TRBV12-3 or TRBV12-4 and J usage is TRBJ2-1; the table's D call TRBD2 went unverified against the DNA. The CDR3 sequence runs 17 residues, both termini included. CDR3 in amino acids: CASSLWGEGSVYNERFF.

The chain joins TRBV27 to TRBJ2-5, with TRBD2 as a possible D gene (5 bases). V dropped 4 bases and J dropped 5 bases, with 14 bases sitting between them. CDR1 and CDR2 (germline): MNHEY, SMNVEV (reference sequence). The CDR3 runs 14 residues. CDR3 sequence reads: CASSSTGRGETQYF. As DNA, the CDR3 is TGTGCCAGCAGTTCGACGGGGAGAGGGGAGACCCAGTACTTC.

This clonotype occurred once. The chain has TRBV29-1 and TRBJ2-1; no definite D call. V lost 7 bases and J 7 bases, leaving 11 bases between the germline ends. CDR3 length equals 11 residues. CDR1 is SQVTM and CDR2 is ANQGSEA in the germline V gene. CDR3 sequence (DNA): TGCAGCGCTCCAAGTCTAAATGAGCAGTTCTTC. Its protein product is CSAPSLNEQFF.

The gene calls are TRBV24-1 and TRBJ1-2; TRBD1 is a possible D gene (6 bases). Germline V CDR1 and CDR2: KGHDR, SFDVKD. Trimming cost V 9 bases and J 6 bases, with 13 bases left between them. The CDR3 sequence is 12 residues long. The DNA for the CDR3 is TGTGCCACCGTCAAGGGGGAGGATGGCTACACCTTC. It encodes CATVKGEDGYTF.

This chain connects TRBV14 to TRBJ2-3; TRBD2 matches at 8 bases. Germline CDR1 SGHDN, CDR2 FVKESK. Germline trimming cut 0 bases from V and 2 bases from J; bases unmatched to any gene: 4. This CDR3 has 16 amino acids. CDR3 sequence: CASSQDTGGATDTQYF. CDR3 coding DNA: TGTGCCAGCAGCCAAGATACGGGGGGGGCCACAGATACGCAGTATTTT.

This chain uses TRBV6-6 with TRBJ2-5; D unresolved. The V end lost 4 bases, the J end lost 5 bases, and 11 bases lay between the germline ends. This CDR3 region has 13 residues. The germline CDR1 and CDR2 sequences are MNHNY and SVGAGI (reference sequence). The CDR3 DNA sequence: TGTGCCAGCAGTTCCAGAGGATCGGAGACCCAGTACTTC. Translation: CASSSRGSETQYF.

This clonotype showed up just once. V and J are TRBV4-3 and TRBJ2-7; 8 bases align to TRBD1. Germline V CDR1 and CDR2: LGHNA, YSLEER. CDR3 length: 13 residues. Unmatched junction bases numbered 1, after V lost 2 bases and J lost 4 bases. CDR3 protein: CASSQYRGYEQYF. The CDR3 DNA reads as TGCGCCAGCAGCCAATACAGGGGGTACGAGCAGTACTTC.

J is TRBJ2-7 and V is TRBV6-5, with D perhaps TRBD1 (6 bases). Deletions cut 8 bases from V and 2 bases from J, with 16 bases between. Per germline, CDR1 MNHEY and CDR2 SVGAGI. The CDR3 is 14 residues long. CDR3 in amino acids: CASGRTDTTYEQYF. The CDR3 DNA is TGTGCCAGCGGCCGGACAGACACAACCTACGAGCAGTACTTC.

The V and J genes are TRBV6-2 or TRBV6-3 and TRBJ2-5; 10 bases align to TRBD2. V lost 3 bases, J lost 6 bases, and 1 base stayed unmatched. Germline V gene lookup returns CDR1 MNHEY and CDR2 SVGEGT. This CDR3 has 13 residues. In DNA form, the CDR3 reads TGTGCCAGCAGTTATAGCGGGGGGCAGACCCAGTACTTC. Translation gives CASSYSGGQTQYF.

The V gene is TRBV27, the J gene TRBJ2-1; a weak D match, TRBD2 (5 bases). Germline V CDR1 and CDR2: MNHEY, SMNVEV (reference sequence). This CDR3 is built from 15 residues. Deletions cut 2 bases from V and 8 bases from J, with 16 bases between. CDR3 amino acids: CASSLLLRANDEQFF. CDR3 sequence (DNA): TGTGCCAGCAGTTTACTTCTGCGGGCCAACGATGAGCAGTTCTTC.

This CDR3 is CASSQEGTQETQYF. The CDR3 DNA reads TGCGCCAGCAGCCAAGAGGGGACCCAAGAGACCCAGTACTTC. The V and J genes are TRBV4-1 and TRBJ2-5; D may be TRBD1 or TRBD2 (5 bases each). V was pared by 0 bases and J by 1 base, with 6 bases between. This CDR3 has 14 amino acids. The V gene's germline CDR1 is MGHRA and CDR2 YSYEKL.

V is TRBV25-1 and J is TRBJ2-1; possibly TRBD1 for D (5 bases). The V gene's germline CDR1 is MGHDK and CDR2 SYGVNS. The CDR3 consists of 15 residues. V was trimmed by 6 bases and J by 6 bases, leaving 18 bases between them. CDR3 region: CASSLGQSSTNEQFF. The CDR3 DNA is TGTGCCAGCAGCTTAGGACAAAGCTCCACCAATGAGCAGTTCTTC.

The chain is built from TRBV7-9 and TRBJ2-7, with D maybe TRBD1 (6 bases). Germline V gene data show CDR1 as SEHNR and CDR2 as FQNEAQ (reference sequence). The CDR3 contains 13 residues. Trimming pared 4 bases from V and 4 bases from J, leaving 11 bases between. CDR3 bases: TGTGCCAGCAGCTCGACGGACAGTTACGAGCAGTACTTC. Its translation is CASSSTDSYEQYF.

The gene calls are TRBV24-1 and TRBJ2-1; weak D call: TRBD2 (6 bases). The CDR3 runs to 13 residues. V lost 8 bases, J lost 7 bases, and 14 bases lay in between. Germline V gene lookup returns CDR1 KGHDR and CDR2 SFDVKD. This CDR3 reads CATKSRGGNEQFF. The CDR3 DNA sequence: TGTGCCACCAAGTCGCGGGGCGGGAATGAGCAGTTCTTC.

This clonotype has a single count. A junction boundary mismatches the germline segment, possibly from a read error. The chain joins TRBV20-1 to TRBJ2-5; the D gene could be TRBD1 or TRBD2 (5 bases each). The CDR3 spans 14 residues. Germline CDR1 reads DFQATT; CDR2 reads SNEGSKA (reference sequence). The CDR3 reads CSARGVRGRETQYF. The DNA of the CDR3 is TGCAGTGCAAGAGGGGTTCGGGGCAGGGAGACCCAGTACTTC.

V and J are TRBV11-2 and TRBJ2-1; 15 bases are shared with TRBD2. The CDR3 length is 16 residues. Germline V CDR1 and CDR2: SGHAT, FQNNGV. The V segment lost 5 bases and the J segment 8 bases; nucleotides outside the gene matches: 7. In nucleotides, the CDR3 is TGTGCCAGCAGCCCTGGACTAGCGGGGGGGCTGGATGAGCAGTTCTTC. This translates into CASSPGLAGGLDEQFF.

The chain recombines TRBV12-5 with TRBJ2-7; 9 nucleotides line up with TRBD1. The ends lost 5 bases at V and 7 bases at J; junction bases unmatched: 6. Germline CDR1 and CDR2: LGHNT and FRNRAP. CDR3 size: 13 residues. The CDR3 DNA follows: TGTGCTAGTGGTACTAGGACAGGGGAAGAGCAGTACTTC. Amino acids: CASGTRTGEEQYF.

In this sample, this clonotype turned up once. The chain recombines TRBV30 with TRBJ2-5; TRBD2 matches 9 bases. The CDR3 covers 14 residues. The V segment lost 3 bases and the J segment 4 bases; nucleotides outside the gene matches: 6. CDR1 is GTSNPN and CDR2 is SVGIG in the germline V gene (reference sequence). CDR3 coding DNA: TGTGCCTGGAGGAGCGGGGGGCCAGGAGAGACCCAGTACTTC. Translation gives CAWRSGGPGETQYF.

The chain carries TRBV5-6 and TRBJ1-1, with D uncertain. The CDR3 consists of 12 residues. Germline loops: CDR1 SGHDT, CDR2 YYEEEE. Trimming removed 10 bases at V and 0 bases at J, with 10 bases between. CDR3 nucleotides: TGTGCCTCGAGCGGGTTGAACACTGAAGCTTTCTTT. Protein sequence: CASSGLNTEAFF.

V and J are TRBV29-1 and TRBJ1-1; D is unclear. Trimming removed 4 bases at V and 1 base at J, with 13 bases between. CDR1 is SQVTM and CDR2 is ANQGSEA in the germline V gene. The CDR3 is 14 amino acids. CDR3 residues: CSVGAGIGNTEAFF. DNA of the CDR3: TGCAGCGTTGGGGCGGGTATCGGGAACACTGAAGCTTTCTTT.

This chain links TRBV20-1 with TRBJ2-5, with 7 bases aligning to TRBD1. With V trimmed by 5 bases and J by 5 bases, 14 bases remained unmatched. The germline V gene encodes CDR1 DFQATT and CDR2 SNEGSKA (reference sequence). CDR3 length: 15 amino acids. The CDR3, as DNA: TGCAGTGCTTATTTCCTAAGGGGGCCGGGGGAGACCCAGTACTTC. This gives the protein CSAYFLRGPGETQYF.

This clonotype turned up a few times. The rearrangement uses TRBV6-2 or TRBV6-3 and TRBJ1-5; the match to TRBD1 covers 12 bases. Losses at the gene ends were 0 bases for V and 4 bases for J; bases not matched to a gene: 1. The germline gives CDR1 MNHEY, CDR2 SVGEGT. The CDR3 extends over 16 amino acids. The CDR3 loop reads CASSYSGQGANQPQHF. The CDR3 DNA is TGTGCCAGCAGTTACTCGGGACAGGGGGCGAATCAGCCCCAGCATTTT.

This sequence joins TRBV20-1 and TRBJ2-1, with TRBD1 matching over 12 bases. The CDR3 contains 14 residues. Germline V gene sequence: CDR1 DFQATT, CDR2 SNEGSKA (reference sequence). Trimming took 4 bases from V and 6 from J; bases not matched to a gene: 4. Here the CDR3 DNA reads TGCAGTGCTAACCCGGGACAGGGGGCCAATGAGCAGTTCTTC. It encodes CSANPGQGANEQFF.